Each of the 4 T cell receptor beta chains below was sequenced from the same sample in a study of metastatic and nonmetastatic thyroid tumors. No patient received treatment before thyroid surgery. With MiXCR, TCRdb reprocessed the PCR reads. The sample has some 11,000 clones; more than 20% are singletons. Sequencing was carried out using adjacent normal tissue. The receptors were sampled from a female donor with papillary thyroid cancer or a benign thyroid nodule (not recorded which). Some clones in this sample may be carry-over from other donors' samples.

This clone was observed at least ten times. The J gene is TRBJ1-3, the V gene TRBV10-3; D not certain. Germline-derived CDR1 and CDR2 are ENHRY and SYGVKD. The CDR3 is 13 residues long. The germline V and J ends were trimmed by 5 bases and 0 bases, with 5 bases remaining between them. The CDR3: CAISLDSGNTIYF. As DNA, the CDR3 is TGTGCCATCAGTCTAGACTCTGGAAACACCATATATTTT.

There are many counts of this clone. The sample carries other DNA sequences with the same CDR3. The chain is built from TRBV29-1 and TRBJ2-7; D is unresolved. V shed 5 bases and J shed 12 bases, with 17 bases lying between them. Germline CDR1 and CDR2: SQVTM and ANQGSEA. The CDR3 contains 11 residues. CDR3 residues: CSVFSSNRWYF. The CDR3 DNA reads TGCAGCGTTTTCTCATCCAACCGTTGGTACTTC.

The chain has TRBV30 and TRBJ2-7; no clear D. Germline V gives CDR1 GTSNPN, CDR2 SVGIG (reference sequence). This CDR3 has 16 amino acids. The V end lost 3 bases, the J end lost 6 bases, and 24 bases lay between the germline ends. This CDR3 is CAWSLGHGWAASEQYF. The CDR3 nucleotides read TGTGCCTGGAGCCTAGGCCATGGGTGGGCGGCAAGCGAGCAGTACTTC.

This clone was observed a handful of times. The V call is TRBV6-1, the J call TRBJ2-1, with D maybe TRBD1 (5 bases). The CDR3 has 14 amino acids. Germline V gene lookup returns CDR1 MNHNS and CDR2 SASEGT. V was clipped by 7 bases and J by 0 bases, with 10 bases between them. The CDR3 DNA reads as TGTGCCAGCATGGACAAGAACTCCTACAATGAGCAGTTCTTC. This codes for CASMDKNSYNEQFF.